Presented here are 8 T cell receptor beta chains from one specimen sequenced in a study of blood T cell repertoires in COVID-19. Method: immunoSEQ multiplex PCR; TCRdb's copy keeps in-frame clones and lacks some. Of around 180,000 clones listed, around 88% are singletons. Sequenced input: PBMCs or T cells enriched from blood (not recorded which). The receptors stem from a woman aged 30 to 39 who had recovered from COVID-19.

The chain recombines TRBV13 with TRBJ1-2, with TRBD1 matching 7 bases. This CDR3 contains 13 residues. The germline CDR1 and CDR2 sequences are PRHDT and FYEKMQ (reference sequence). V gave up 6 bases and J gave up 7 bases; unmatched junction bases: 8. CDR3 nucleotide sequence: TGTGCCAGCAGGATTGACAGGGTTGGTGGCTACACCTTC. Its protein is CASRIDRVGGYTF. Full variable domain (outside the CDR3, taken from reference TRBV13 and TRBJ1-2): AAGVIQSPRHLIKEKRETATLKCYPIPRHDTVYWYQQGPGQDPQFLISFYEKMQSDKGSIPDRFSAQQFSDYHSELNMSSLELGDSALYFCASRIDRVGGYTFGSGTRLTVV.

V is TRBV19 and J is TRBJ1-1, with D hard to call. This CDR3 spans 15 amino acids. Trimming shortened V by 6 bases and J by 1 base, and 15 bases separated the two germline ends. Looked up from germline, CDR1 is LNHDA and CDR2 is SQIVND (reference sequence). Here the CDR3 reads CASSLMRASNTEAFF. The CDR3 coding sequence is TGTGCCAGTAGCCTTATGAGGGCTTCGAACACTGAAGCTTTCTTT.

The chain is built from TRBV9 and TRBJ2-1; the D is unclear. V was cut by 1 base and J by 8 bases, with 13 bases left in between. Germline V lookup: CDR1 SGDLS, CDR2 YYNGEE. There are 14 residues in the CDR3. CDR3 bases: TGTGCCAGCAGCGTAAGTTCTCTAGTCGATGAGCAGTTCTTC. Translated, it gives CASSVSSLVDEQFF.

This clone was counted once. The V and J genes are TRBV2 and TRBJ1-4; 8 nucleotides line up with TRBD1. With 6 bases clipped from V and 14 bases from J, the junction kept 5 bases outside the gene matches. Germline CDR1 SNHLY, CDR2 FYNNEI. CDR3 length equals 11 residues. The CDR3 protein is CASRETGGLFF. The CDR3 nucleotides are TGTGCCAGCAGAGAAACAGGGGGGCTGTTTTTT.

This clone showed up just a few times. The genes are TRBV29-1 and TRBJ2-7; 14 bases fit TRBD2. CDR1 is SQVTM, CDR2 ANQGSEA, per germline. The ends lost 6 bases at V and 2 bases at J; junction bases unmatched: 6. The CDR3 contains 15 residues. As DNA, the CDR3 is TGCAGCGTCTCCCCGACTAGCGGGAGGGCCTACGAGCAGTACTTC. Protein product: CSVSPTSGRAYEQYF.

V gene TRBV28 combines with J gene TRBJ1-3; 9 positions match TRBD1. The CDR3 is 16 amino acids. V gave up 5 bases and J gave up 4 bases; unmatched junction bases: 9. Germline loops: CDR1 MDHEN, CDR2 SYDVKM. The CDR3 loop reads CASSGEGQGYGNTIYF. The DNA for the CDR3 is TGTGCCAGCAGTGGGGAGGGACAGGGTTACGGAAACACCATATATTTT.

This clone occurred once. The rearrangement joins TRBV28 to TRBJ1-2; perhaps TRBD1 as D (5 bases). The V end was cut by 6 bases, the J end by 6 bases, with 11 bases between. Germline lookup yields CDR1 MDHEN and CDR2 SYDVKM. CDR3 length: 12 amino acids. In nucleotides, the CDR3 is TGTGCCAGCAGACAAACCAGGGATGGCTACACCTTC. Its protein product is CASRQTRDGYTF.

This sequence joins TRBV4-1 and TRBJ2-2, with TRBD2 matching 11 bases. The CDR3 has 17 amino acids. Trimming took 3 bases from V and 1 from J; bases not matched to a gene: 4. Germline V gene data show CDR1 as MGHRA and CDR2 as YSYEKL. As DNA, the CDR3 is TGCGCCAGCAGCCACCGGACTAGCGGGCGGAACACCGGGGAGCTGTTTTTT. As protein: CASSHRTSGRNTGELFF.